This entry lists 7 T cell receptor beta chains sequenced from one sample in a study of T cell repertoires in cytomegalovirus infection. TCRdb re-analysed the reads in MiXCR, keeping a single row per CDR3 protein. This table has approximately 1,000,000 distinct CDR3 sequences, roughly 31% appearing once. These receptors have no known antigen. This specimen consisted of cultured CD8+ T cells from PBMCs, obtained from culture after CMV antigen stimulation. These receptors all stem from a human donor in good health (CMV status not recorded). Some clones in this sample may be carry-over from other donors' samples.

The V call is TRBV19, the J call TRBJ1-1; maybe TRBD1 (6 bases). The CDR3 spans 14 residues. Trimming removed 5 bases from V and 5 bases from J, with 15 bases in between. CDR1 and CDR2 (germline): LNHDA, SQIVND (reference sequence). The CDR3 is CASSSLTRGTEAFF. For the CDR3, the DNA is TGTGCCAGTAGTTCCTTAACCAGGGGAACTGAAGCTTTCTTT.

This clonotype showed up just a few times. Here the CDR3 reads CASSEGLAGAYEQYV. CDR3 coding DNA: TGTGCCAGCAGTGAAGGACTAGCGGGGGCCTACGAGCAGTACGTC. The V and J genes are TRBV6-1 and TRBJ2-7, with 12 bases aligning to TRBD2. The CDR3 length is 15 residues. With 1 base clipped from V and 2 bases from J, the junction kept 0 bases outside the gene matches. The germline V gene encodes CDR1 MNHNS and CDR2 SASEGT.

In its sample, this clonotype was seen a few times. V gene TRBV15 combines with J gene TRBJ2-4; 9 nucleotides match TRBD1. Germline values: CDR1 LNHNV, CDR2 YYDKDF (reference sequence). The ends lost 8 bases at V and 3 bases at J; junction bases unmatched: 2. The CDR3 consists of 13 residues. In nucleotides, the CDR3 is TGTGCCACCCGGGACAGGGACAAAAACATTCAGTACTTC. Protein sequence: CATRDRDKNIQYF.

This clonotype was seen once. The J gene is TRBJ2-7, the V gene TRBV12-3 or TRBV12-4; 9 bases match TRBD1. The trim removed 7 bases at V and 5 bases at J, leaving 9 bases unmatched. This CDR3 region has 14 residues. The CDR3 nucleotides read TGTGCCAGCACTCCGGGACAGGGTTTCCACGAGCAGTACTTC. Its translation: CASTPGQGFHEQYF.

This chain connects TRBV7-9 to TRBJ2-3, with D possibly TRBD1 on 5 matching bases. The CDR3 is 12 amino acids. CDR1 and CDR2 from the germline V gene are SEHNR and FQNEAQ (reference sequence). The V gene lost 5 bases and the J gene lost 7 bases, with 10 bases spanning the gap. CDR3: CASSQGDYTQYF. The CDR3 DNA is TGTGCCAGCAGCCAAGGGGATTATACGCAGTATTTT.

The V gene is TRBV19, the J gene TRBJ2-7; a weak D match, TRBD1 (5 bases). Trimming shortened V by 5 bases and J by 2 bases, and 16 bases separated the two germline ends. The CDR3 extends over 15 amino acids. Germline CDR1 and CDR2: LNHDA and SQIVND (reference sequence). This CDR3 reads CASSPSSQGTYEQYF. In nucleotides, the CDR3 is TGTGCCAGTAGTCCCAGTTCGCAGGGTACCTACGAGCAGTACTTC. Full variable domain (missing parts from reference TRBV19 and TRBJ2-7): DGGITQSPKYLFRKEGQNVTLSCEQNLNHDAMYWYRQDPGQGLRLIYYSQIVNDFQKGDIAEGYSVSREKKESFPLTVTSAQKNPTAFYLCASSPSSQGTYEQYFGPGTRLTVT.

This clonotype has a count of ten or more. The chain links TRBV7-2 to TRBJ2-3; D not resolved. V gave up 7 bases and J gave up 2 bases, with 19 bases separating them. The CDR3 extends over 16 amino acids. Per the germline V gene, CDR1 is SGHTA and CDR2 is FQGNSA. CDR3 bases: TGTGCCAGCACCTCAAGAAGTAGGGCCCCCACAGATACGCAGTATTTT. Its protein product is CASTSRSRAPTDTQYF.